The 15 T cell receptor beta chains below all came from one sample that was sequenced in a study of cytomegalovirus exposure and HLA in healthy donors (dated by TCRdb to 2016 to 2017). The library was generated by the immunoSEQ multiplex PCR assay. Drawn from immuneACCESS, this table holds only the in-frame rearrangements with V and J called that TCRdb kept. Clones are partly lost; checked studies trace under half to an unresolved V gene and leave the rest unexplained. A total of some 200,000 clones appear in this sample, roughly 84% of them only once. The ten top clones hold roughly 13% of the sample. Sequencing input: PBMCs. The source of these receptors is a woman in her 30s in good health and CMV-seropositive.

The V and J genes are TRBV5-1 and TRBJ1-2, with 8 bases identical to TRBD1. This CDR3 is built from 16 residues. Germline values: CDR1 SGHRS, CDR2 YFSETQ. V was pared by 1 base and J by 1 base, with 6 bases of the junction left unmatched. The CDR3 DNA reads as TGCGCCAGCAGCTTGAATCGGACAGGGTATAACTATGGCTACACCTTC. It encodes CASSLNRTGYNYGYTF. Combining the CDR3 with reference TRBV5-1 and TRBJ1-2 gives the whole variable domain KAGVTQTPRYLIKTRGQQVTLSCSPISGHRSVSWYQQTPGQGLQFLFEYFSETQRNKGNFPGRFSGRQFSNSRSEMNVSTLELGDSALYLCASSLNRTGYNYGYTFGSGTRLTVV.

The genes are TRBV7-8 and TRBJ2-5; D is possibly TRBD2 (6 bases). Germline V gene lookup returns CDR1 SGHVS and CDR2 FQNEAQ. Trimming shortened V by 1 base and J by 1 base, and 10 bases separated the two germline ends. The CDR3 sequence is 15 residues long. CDR3 in DNA: TGTGCCAGCAGCTTAGTCTTAGCGGCCCAAGAGACCCAGTACTTC. It yields the protein CASSLVLAAQETQYF.

The gene calls are TRBV6-5 and TRBJ1-2; maybe TRBD1 (6 bases). The V gene's germline CDR1 is MNHEY and CDR2 SVGAGI. With 0 bases removed from V and 7 bases from J, the gap between germline ends came to 12 bases. The CDR3 extends over 14 amino acids. CDR3 sequence reads: CASSYSSGEGGYTF. The DNA of the CDR3 is TGTGCCAGCAGTTACTCTTCAGGGGAAGGTGGCTACACCTTC.

This chain joins TRBV29-1 and TRBJ2-2; 8 nucleotides agree with TRBD2. Unmatched junction bases numbered 1, after V lost 6 bases and J lost 1 base. Germline CDR1 is SQVTM and CDR2 is ANQGSEA. This CDR3 region has 13 residues. CDR3 amino acids: CSVGTRNTGELFF. DNA for the CDR3: TGCAGCGTCGGGACTAGGAACACCGGGGAGCTGTTTTTT.

The CDR3, as DNA: TGCGCCAGCAGCCAAGATATCCTTTCGGGAGTCCAGACCTCTGGAAACACCATATATTTT. This encodes CASSQDILSGVQTSGNTIYF. This chain uses TRBV4-1 with TRBJ1-3; unclear D gene. V lost 0 bases and J 0 bases, leaving 21 bases between the germline ends. Germline V gene lookup returns CDR1 MGHRA and CDR2 YSYEKL. The CDR3 consists of 20 residues.

The V gene is TRBV9, the J gene TRBJ2-3; 14 bases are shared with TRBD2. Germline V lookup: CDR1 SGDLS, CDR2 YYNGEE. The CDR3 has 16 amino acids. Trimming cost V 0 bases and J 6 bases; bases outside gene matches: 3. CDR3 protein: CASSVAGLAGADTQYF. DNA of the CDR3: TGTGCCAGCAGCGTAGCGGGACTAGCGGGAGCGGATACGCAGTATTTT.

The V gene is TRBV5-6, the J gene TRBJ2-1; D possibly corresponds to TRBD2 (5 bases). Trimming cost V 4 bases and J 6 bases, with 11 bases left between them. CDR3 size: 13 residues. Germline loops: CDR1 SGHDT, CDR2 YYEEEE. The CDR3, as DNA: TGTGCCAGCAGCCTTGGACTGATCAATGAGCAGTTCTTC. It is translated as CASSLGLINEQFF.

The chain links TRBV5-1 to TRBJ2-1; TRBD1 matches at 7 bases. CDR3 length: 15 amino acids. Germline CDR1 SGHRS, CDR2 YFSETQ. V was clipped by 5 bases and J by 1 base; unmatched bases: 6. CDR3 sequence reads: CASRDRDRSYNEQFF. The CDR3 nucleotides read TGCGCCAGCAGGGACCGGGACAGATCCTACAATGAGCAGTTCTTC.

The chain joins TRBV7-2 to TRBJ2-7, with 11 bases lining up with TRBD2. V gave up 6 bases and J gave up 4 bases; unmatched junction bases: 11. This CDR3 region has 16 residues. The germline V gene has CDR1 SGHTA and CDR2 FQGNSA. In DNA, the CDR3 is TGTGCCAGCAGAAACATCCTAGCGGGAGGAGTATACGAGCAGTACTTC. This gives the protein CASRNILAGGVYEQYF.

The chain has TRBV28 and TRBJ1-2; 7 bases align to TRBD1. This CDR3 spans 14 amino acids. Germline loops: CDR1 MDHEN, CDR2 SYDVKM. V was pared by 5 bases and J by 4 bases, with 7 bases of the junction left unmatched. This CDR3 reads CASSPPTGAYGYTF. In nucleotides, the CDR3 is TGTGCCAGCAGTCCCCCTACAGGGGCCTATGGCTACACCTTC.

This clone was seen only once. The chain is built from TRBV6-1 and TRBJ1-2; 7 bases are shared with TRBD1. The CDR3 totals 13 residues. Germline V CDR1 and CDR2: MNHNS, SASEGT. V shed 2 bases, J shed 3 bases, and the junction held 0 bases outside the gene matches. The chain's CDR3 is CASSETGDYGYTF. As DNA, the CDR3 is TGTGCCAGCAGTGAAACAGGGGACTATGGCTACACCTTC.

The DNA for the CDR3 is TGTGCCAGCAGTTATTTAGCGGGAGACCAAAGCCGTACCTACGAGCAGTACTTC. It translates to CASSYLAGDQSRTYEQYF. V gene TRBV27 combines with J gene TRBJ2-7, with 9 bases matching TRBD2. The CDR3 contains 18 residues. The germline CDR1 and CDR2 sequences are MNHEY and SMNVEV (reference sequence). The V segment lost 4 bases and the J segment 2 bases; nucleotides outside the gene matches: 15.

Only a few counts were recorded for this clone. The chain joins TRBV5-4 to TRBJ1-2, with 8 bases fitting TRBD1. In germline, CDR1 is SGHNT, CDR2 YYREEE (reference sequence). The length of the CDR3 is 14 residues. V lost 4 bases and J lost 2; bases outside the gene matches: 4. The CDR3 here is CASSKGQENYGYTF. The DNA for the CDR3 is TGTGCCAGCAGCAAGGGACAGGAGAACTATGGCTACACCTTC.

The V and J genes are TRBV2 and TRBJ1-1; D is unresolved. The germline V gene encodes CDR1 SNHLY and CDR2 FYNNEI. The CDR3 covers 11 residues. Between the trimmed V and J ends, which lost 6 bases and 5 bases, there was a span of 7 bases. The CDR3 bases are TGTGCCAGCAGGAGGATAACTGAAGCTTTCTTT. It yields the protein CASRRITEAFF.

The chain couples TRBV11-2 to TRBJ1-2; the match to TRBD1 covers 9 bases. Germline trimming cut 2 bases from V and 6 bases from J; bases unmatched to any gene: 7. The length of the CDR3 is 15 residues. Germline CDR1 reads SGHAT; CDR2 reads FQNNGV. The CDR3 sequence: CASSLWDREWDGYTF. Here the CDR3 DNA reads TGTGCCAGCAGCTTATGGGACAGGGAATGGGATGGCTACACCTTC.